The 3 T cell receptor beta chains reported below all come from one sample, sequenced in a study of blood T cells in healthy people across ages. Primed by a sample-barcoded 5' primer and a J-beta primer mix, a second PCR proceeded for roughly 7 to 11 cycles. TCRdb analysed the 5' RACE reads with MiXCR anew, one entry per CDR3 protein. The top ten hold roughly a quarter of the sample, which has about 780,000 distinct CDR3 sequences, 62% seen once. Sequenced input: blood. All receptors come from a man between 25 and 39 years old in good health.

The rearrangement uses TRBV6-5 and TRBJ2-5; TRBD1 might be the D (5 bases). The germline V and J ends were trimmed by 0 bases and 11 bases, with 22 bases remaining between them. The germline V gene encodes CDR1 MNHEY and CDR2 SVGAGI. The CDR3 covers 16 residues. The CDR3 bases are TGTGCCAGCAGTTACTCAACAGGCTATGGGGCCAATGAGCAGTACTTC. It is translated as CASSYSTGYGANEQYF.

This rearrangement joins TRBV12-3 or TRBV12-4 to TRBJ2-1; 8 positions match TRBD1. The V segment lost 5 bases and the J segment 9 bases; nucleotides outside the gene matches: 6. CDR3 length: 13 residues. Here the CDR3 reads CASSARQGIEQFF. CDR3 nucleotide sequence: TGTGCCAGCAGTGCCAGACAGGGGATTGAGCAGTTCTTC.

This clonotype appeared once. The chain is built from TRBV4-2 and TRBJ2-1; the match to TRBD2 covers 7 bases. Trimming removed 2 bases from V and 6 bases from J; junction bases left unmatched: 10. CDR1 and CDR2 (germline): LGHNA, YNFKEQ. The CDR3 totals 16 residues. CDR3 protein: CASSQRGLLASNEQFF. The CDR3 nucleotides read TGTGCCAGCAGCCAAAGGGGCCTACTAGCGAGCAATGAGCAGTTCTTC.